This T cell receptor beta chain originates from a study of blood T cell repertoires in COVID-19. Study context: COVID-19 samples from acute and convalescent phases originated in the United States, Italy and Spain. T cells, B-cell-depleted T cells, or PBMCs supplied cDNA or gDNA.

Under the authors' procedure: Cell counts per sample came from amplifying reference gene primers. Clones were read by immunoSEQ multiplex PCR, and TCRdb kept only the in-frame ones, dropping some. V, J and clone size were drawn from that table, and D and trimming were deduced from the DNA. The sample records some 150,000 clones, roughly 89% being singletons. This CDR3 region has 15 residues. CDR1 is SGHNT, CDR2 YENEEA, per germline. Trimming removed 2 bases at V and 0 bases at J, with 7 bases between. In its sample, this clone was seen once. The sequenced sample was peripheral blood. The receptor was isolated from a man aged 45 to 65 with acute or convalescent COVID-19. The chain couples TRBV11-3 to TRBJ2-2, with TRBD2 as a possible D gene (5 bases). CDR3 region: CASSLSGPNTGELFF. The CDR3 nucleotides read TGTGCCAGCAGCTTAAGCGGACCGAACACCGGGGAGCTGTTTTTT.